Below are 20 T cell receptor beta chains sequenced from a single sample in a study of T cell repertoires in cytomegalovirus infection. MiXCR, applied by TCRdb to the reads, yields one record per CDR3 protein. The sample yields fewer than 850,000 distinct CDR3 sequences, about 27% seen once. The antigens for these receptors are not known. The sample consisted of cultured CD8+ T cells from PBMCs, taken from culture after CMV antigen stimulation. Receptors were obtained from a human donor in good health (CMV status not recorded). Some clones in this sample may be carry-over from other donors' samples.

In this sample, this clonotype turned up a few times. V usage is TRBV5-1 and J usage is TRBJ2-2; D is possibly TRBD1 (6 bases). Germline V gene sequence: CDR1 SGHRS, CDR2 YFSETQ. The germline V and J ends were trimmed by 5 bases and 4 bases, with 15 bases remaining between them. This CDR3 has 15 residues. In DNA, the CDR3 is TGCGCCAGCAGAACCGGGACACCAGTCACCGGGGAGCTGTTTTTT. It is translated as CASRTGTPVTGELFF.

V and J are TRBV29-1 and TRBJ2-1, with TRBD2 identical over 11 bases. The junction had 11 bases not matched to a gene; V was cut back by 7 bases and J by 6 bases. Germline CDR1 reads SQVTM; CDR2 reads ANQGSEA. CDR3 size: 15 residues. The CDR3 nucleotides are TGCAGCGGATCTCTAGCGGGGGGAATTCCCAATGAGCAGTTCTTC. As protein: CSGSLAGGIPNEQFF.

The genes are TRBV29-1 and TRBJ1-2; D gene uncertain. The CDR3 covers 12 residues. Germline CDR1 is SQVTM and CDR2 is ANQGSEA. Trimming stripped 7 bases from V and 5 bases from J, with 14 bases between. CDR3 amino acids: CSAGRETYGYTF. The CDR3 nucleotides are TGCAGCGCCGGACGGGAAACTTATGGCTACACCTTC.

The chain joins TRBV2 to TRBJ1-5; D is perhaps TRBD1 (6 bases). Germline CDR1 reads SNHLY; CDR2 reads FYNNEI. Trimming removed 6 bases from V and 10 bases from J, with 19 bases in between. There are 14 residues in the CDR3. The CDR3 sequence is CASRKGDVLEPQHF. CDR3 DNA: TGTGCCAGCAGGAAGGGGGATGTGTTAGAACCCCAGCATTTT.

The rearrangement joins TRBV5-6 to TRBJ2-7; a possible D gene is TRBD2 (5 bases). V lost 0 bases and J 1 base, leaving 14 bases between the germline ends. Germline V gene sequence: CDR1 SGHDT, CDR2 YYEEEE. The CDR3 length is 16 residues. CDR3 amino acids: CASSLGGGLDSYEQYF. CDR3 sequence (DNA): TGTGCCAGCAGCTTGGGAGGAGGCCTTGATTCCTACGAGCAGTACTTC.

The CDR3 bases are TGTGCTAGCCGCTCAGGGGGTCAAGAGACCCAGTACTTC. Its translation is CASRSGGQETQYF. The chain joins TRBV7-7 to TRBJ2-5; TRBD1 matches 7 bases. CDR3 size: 13 residues. Looked up from germline, CDR1 is SSHAT and CDR2 is FNYEAQ (reference sequence). The whole variable domain, remainder taken from reference TRBV7-7 and TRBJ2-5, is GAGVSQSPRYKVTKRGQDVTLRCDPISSHATLYWYQQALGQGPEFLTYFNYEAQPDKSGLPSDRFSAERPEGSISTLTIQRTEQRDSAMYRCASRSGGQETQYFGPGTRLLVL.

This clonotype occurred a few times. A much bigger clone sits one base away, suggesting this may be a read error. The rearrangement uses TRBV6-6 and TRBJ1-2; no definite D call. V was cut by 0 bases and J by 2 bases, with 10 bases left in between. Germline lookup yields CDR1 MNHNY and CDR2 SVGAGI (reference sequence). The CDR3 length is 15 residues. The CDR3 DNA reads TGTGCCAGCAGTTACTCTGGACCGATGAACTATGGCTACACCTTC. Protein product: CASSYSGPMNYGYTF.

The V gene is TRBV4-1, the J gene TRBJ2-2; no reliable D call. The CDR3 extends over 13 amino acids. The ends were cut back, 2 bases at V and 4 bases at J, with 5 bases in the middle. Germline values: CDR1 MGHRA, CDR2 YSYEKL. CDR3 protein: CASSQFSTGELFF. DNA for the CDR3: TGCGCCAGCAGCCAATTCAGCACCGGGGAGCTGTTTTTT.

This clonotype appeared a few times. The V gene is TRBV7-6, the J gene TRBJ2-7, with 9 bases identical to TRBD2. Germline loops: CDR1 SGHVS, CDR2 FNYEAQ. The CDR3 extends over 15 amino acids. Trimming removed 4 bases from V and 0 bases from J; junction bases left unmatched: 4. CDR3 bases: TGTGCCAGCAGCTCTTTAGCGGGGGCCTCCTACGAGCAGTACGTC. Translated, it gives CASSSLAGASYEQYV.

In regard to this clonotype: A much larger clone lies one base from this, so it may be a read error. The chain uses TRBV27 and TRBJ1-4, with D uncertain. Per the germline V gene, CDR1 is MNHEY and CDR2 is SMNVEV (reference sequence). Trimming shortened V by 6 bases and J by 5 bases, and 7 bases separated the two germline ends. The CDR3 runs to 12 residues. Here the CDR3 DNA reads TGTGCCAGCAGGGGGAGGAATGAAAAACTGTTTTTT. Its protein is CASRGRNEKLFF.

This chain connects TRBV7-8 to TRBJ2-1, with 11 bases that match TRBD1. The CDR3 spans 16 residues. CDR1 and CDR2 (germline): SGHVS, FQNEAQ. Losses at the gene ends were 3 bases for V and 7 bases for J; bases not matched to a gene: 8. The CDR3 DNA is TGTGCCAGCAGCTTCAGGACAGGGGGCGCGGTAAATGAGCAGTTCTTC. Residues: CASSFRTGGAVNEQFF.

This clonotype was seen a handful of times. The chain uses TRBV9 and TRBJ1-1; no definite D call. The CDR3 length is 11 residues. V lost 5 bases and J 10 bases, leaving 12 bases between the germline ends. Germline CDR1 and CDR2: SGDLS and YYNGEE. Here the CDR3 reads CASSPVLGAFF. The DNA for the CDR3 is TGTGCCAGCAGTCCAGTTTTAGGAGCTTTCTTT.

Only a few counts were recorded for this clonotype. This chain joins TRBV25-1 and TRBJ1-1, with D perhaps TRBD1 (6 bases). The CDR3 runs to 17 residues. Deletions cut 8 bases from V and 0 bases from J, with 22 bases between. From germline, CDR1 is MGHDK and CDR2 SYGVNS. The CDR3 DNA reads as TGTGCCAGCGCGTCCAGGGGAGAAGTCTTCATGAACACTGAAGCTTTCTTT. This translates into CASASRGEVFMNTEAFF.

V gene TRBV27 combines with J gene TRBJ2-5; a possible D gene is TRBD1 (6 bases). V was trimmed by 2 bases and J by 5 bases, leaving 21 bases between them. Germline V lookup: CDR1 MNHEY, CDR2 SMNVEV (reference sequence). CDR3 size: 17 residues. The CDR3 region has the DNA TGTGCCAGCAGTTTACAGGGGCCGTCGCCTCTACGGGAGACCCAGTACTTC. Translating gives CASSLQGPSPLRETQYF.

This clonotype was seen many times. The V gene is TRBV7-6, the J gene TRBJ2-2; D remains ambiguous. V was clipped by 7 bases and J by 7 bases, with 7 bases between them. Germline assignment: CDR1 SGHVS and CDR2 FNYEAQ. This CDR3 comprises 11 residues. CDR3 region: CASTWGGELFF. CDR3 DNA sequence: TGTGCCAGCACCTGGGGCGGGGAGCTGTTTTTT.

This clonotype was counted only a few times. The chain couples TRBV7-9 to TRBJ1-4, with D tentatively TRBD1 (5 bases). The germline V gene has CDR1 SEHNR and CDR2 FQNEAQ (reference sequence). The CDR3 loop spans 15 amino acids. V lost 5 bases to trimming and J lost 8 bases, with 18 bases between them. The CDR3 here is CASSQEGGANEKLFF. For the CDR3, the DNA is TGTGCCAGCAGCCAAGAGGGAGGGGCGAACGAAAAACTGTTTTTT.

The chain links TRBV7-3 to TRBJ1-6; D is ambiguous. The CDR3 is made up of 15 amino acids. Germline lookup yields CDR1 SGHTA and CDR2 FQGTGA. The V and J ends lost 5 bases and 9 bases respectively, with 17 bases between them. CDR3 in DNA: TGTGCCAGCAGCCCCAGCCATGGGGAAGGTTCACCCCTCCACTTT. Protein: CASSPSHGEGSPLHF.

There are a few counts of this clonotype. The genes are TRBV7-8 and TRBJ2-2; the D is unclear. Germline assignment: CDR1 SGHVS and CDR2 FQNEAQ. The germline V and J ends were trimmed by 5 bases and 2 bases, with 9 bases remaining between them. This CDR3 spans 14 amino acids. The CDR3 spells CASSLGINTGELFF. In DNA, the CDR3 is TGTGCCAGCAGCCTAGGGATTAACACCGGGGAGCTGTTTTTT.

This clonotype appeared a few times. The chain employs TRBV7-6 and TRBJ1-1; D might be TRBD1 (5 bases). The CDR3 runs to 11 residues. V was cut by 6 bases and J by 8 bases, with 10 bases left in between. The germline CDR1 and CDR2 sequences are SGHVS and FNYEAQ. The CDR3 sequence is CASRGVGEAFF. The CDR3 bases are TGTGCCAGCAGAGGGGTAGGGGAAGCTTTCTTT. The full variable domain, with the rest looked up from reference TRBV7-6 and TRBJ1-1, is GAGVSQSPRYKVTKRGQDVALRCDPISGHVSLYWYRQALGQGPEFLTYFNYEAQQDKSGLPNDRFSAERPEGSISTLTIQRTEQRDSAMYRCASRGVGEAFFGQGTRLTVV.

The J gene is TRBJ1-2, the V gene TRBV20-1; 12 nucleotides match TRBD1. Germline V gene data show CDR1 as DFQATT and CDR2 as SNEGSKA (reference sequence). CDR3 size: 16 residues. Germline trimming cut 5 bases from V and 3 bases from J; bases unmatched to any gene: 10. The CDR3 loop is CSALPGQGATYYGYTF. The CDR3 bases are TGCAGTGCTCTCCCGGGACAGGGGGCAACTTACTATGGCTACACCTTC.